Listed here are 11 T cell receptor beta chains from one sample, sequenced in a study of T-cell reconstitution after alpha-beta-depleted transplantation in children. Unique molecular identifiers were incorporated during preparation of the TCRbeta library. In TCRdb, the PCR reads were re-called with MiXCR into one record per CDR3 protein. The repertoire holds more than 250,000 distinct CDR3 sequences, with 9.9% as singletons. Source: PBMCs from the stem cell graft donor, taken from the stem cell graft. These receptors came from a human donor who donated a stem cell graft to a child with SCID.

In its sample, this clonotype was seen many times. V and J are TRBV9 and TRBJ2-1, with D perhaps TRBD2 (6 bases). Trimming stripped 2 bases from V and 0 bases from J, with 15 bases between. Germline V gives CDR1 SGDLS, CDR2 YYNGEE. There are 17 residues in the CDR3. The CDR3 DNA reads TGTGCCAGCAGCGTGACCGGGACTGTCTACTCCTACAATGAGCAGTTCTTC. Its protein product is CASSVTGTVYSYNEQFF.

This clonotype was counted many times. The chain carries TRBV5-1 and TRBJ2-2; D not certain. The length of the CDR3 is 12 residues. Trimming pared 4 bases from V and 1 base from J, leaving 2 bases between. From germline, CDR1 is SGHRS and CDR2 YFSETQ. CDR3 bases: TGCGCCAGCAGCAAGAACACCGGGGAGCTGTTTTTT. Residues: CASSKNTGELFF.

This chain joins TRBV12-3 or TRBV12-4 and TRBJ2-1; D is unresolved. V lost 6 bases and J lost 8, with 20 bases in between. This CDR3 is 15 amino acids long. The CDR3 coding sequence is TGTGCCAGCAGCCCAGGACCTATAACTGGGGATGAGCAGTTCTTC. It is translated as CASSPGPITGDEQFF.

This clonotype came up many times. The V call is TRBV12-3 or TRBV12-4, the J call TRBJ1-5; D remains ambiguous. Between the trimmed V and J ends, which lost 7 bases and 2 bases, there was a span of 18 bases. The CDR3 loop spans 16 amino acids. The CDR3 sequence is CASTHYGRQRNQPQHF. CDR3 nucleotide sequence: TGTGCCAGCACACACTATGGCCGACAACGCAATCAGCCCCAGCATTTT.

The sample holds a few counts of this clonotype. V is TRBV5-4 and J is TRBJ1-1, with 8 positions matching TRBD1. V lost 4 bases to trimming and J lost 4 bases; unmatched junction nucleotides: 9. Germline CDR1 reads SGHNT; CDR2 reads YYREEE (reference sequence). This CDR3 has 15 residues. The CDR3 here is CASSPPRGQATEAFF. The CDR3 nucleotides read TGTGCCAGCAGCCCACCCAGGGGGCAGGCCACTGAAGCTTTCTTT.

Ten or more counts support this clonotype. V gene TRBV20-1 combines with J gene TRBJ2-3; D gene unclear. The germline V gene encodes CDR1 DFQATT and CDR2 SNEGSKA (reference sequence). Trimming left V 0 bases short and J 4 bases short, with 11 bases between. The CDR3 runs to 14 residues. The CDR3 sequence: CSARDLGIADTQYF. CDR3 in DNA: TGCAGTGCTAGAGATTTAGGGATCGCAGATACGCAGTATTTT.

This clonotype was observed at least ten times. The genes are TRBV5-1 and TRBJ1-1; D gene unclear. The germline CDR1 and CDR2 sequences are SGHRS and YFSETQ. The ends were cut back, 2 bases at V and 5 bases at J, with 10 bases in the middle. The CDR3 sequence is 13 residues long. The CDR3 is CASSFLSRTEAFF. DNA for the CDR3: TGCGCCAGCAGCTTCCTCTCGAGAACTGAAGCTTTCTTT.

V and J are TRBV20-1 and TRBJ2-3; no reliable D call. The V gene's germline CDR1 is DFQATT and CDR2 SNEGSKA (reference sequence). This CDR3 is built from 14 residues. Between the trimmed V and J ends, which lost 6 bases and 4 bases, there was a span of 17 bases. The CDR3 region has the DNA TGCAGTGCCCCGGCGATCCGCCGGCCAGATACGCAGTATTTT. It translates to CSAPAIRRPDTQYF.

This clonotype has at least ten counts. CDR3 amino acids: CATSENGLAGGRTGELFF. CDR3 bases: TGTGCCACCAGTGAAAATGGACTAGCGGGGGGGCGCACCGGGGAGCTGTTTTTT. V usage is TRBV24-1 and J usage is TRBJ2-2; 15 bases are shared with TRBD2. Germline V gives CDR1 KGHDR, CDR2 SFDVKD. Losses at the gene ends were 4 bases for V and 4 bases for J; bases not matched to a gene: 6. The CDR3 contains 18 residues.

The chain couples TRBV14 to TRBJ2-5; TRBD1 is a possible D gene (6 bases). Looked up from germline, CDR1 is SGHDN and CDR2 is FVKESK. Trimming stripped 5 bases from V and 0 bases from J, with 16 bases between. The CDR3 extends over 16 amino acids. The CDR3 loop reads CASSLLDRPYQETQYF. The CDR3 DNA follows: TGTGCCAGCAGCTTGTTGGACAGACCGTACCAAGAGACCCAGTACTTC.

The rearrangement uses TRBV20-1 and TRBJ2-5, with 10 bases fitting TRBD1. There are 14 residues in the CDR3. CDR1 is DFQATT, CDR2 SNEGSKA, per germline (reference sequence). The junction had 7 bases not matched to a gene; V was cut back by 5 bases and J by 4 bases. The CDR3 reads CSARTGQGRETQYF. In DNA, the CDR3 is TGCAGTGCTCGAACGGGACAGGGGCGAGAGACCCAGTACTTC.